The clone carrying this TCR beta chain has only one observation. Its antigen is not identified. These data come from a study of Ad26.COV2.S vaccination and SARS-CoV-2 variants. Whole-study context: The Ad26.COV2.S arm of the COV1001 trial was where the donor was placed.

Whole-study results and caveats: Higher spike-specific TCR breadth was found in vaccine recipients than in placebo recipients. Vaccinees reportedly had broad spike-specific CD8+ and CD4+ T cell responses.

Method: immunoSEQ multiplex PCR; TCRdb's copy keeps in-frame clones and lacks some. The table records about 400,000 clones, about 90% of them present only once. In germline, CDR1 is LNHDA, CDR2 SQIVND (reference sequence). V shed 5 bases and J 3 bases; nucleotides not matched to a gene: 3. CDR3 length: 14 amino acids. Treatment given: some 20 received Ad26.COV2.S at low or high dose, single or two shots; several received placebo; per-sample allocation not given. Sampling was done on day 63 after the first vaccine or placebo injection. The specimen comprised peripheral blood, sampled in a trial of Ad26.COV2.S vaccine versus placebo. The V call is TRBV19, the J call TRBJ2-7, with 11 bases fitting TRBD1. The TCR originated in a person aged 18-65 years who received the Ad26.COV2.S COVID-19 vaccine or a placebo. The CDR3 reads CASSSGTGGYEQYF. Written as DNA, the CDR3 is TGTGCCAGTAGTTCCGGGACAGGGGGCTACGAGCAGTACTTC.